The 2 T cell receptor beta chains reported below all come from one sample, sequenced in a study of T-cell reconstitution after alpha-beta-depleted transplantation in children. This sample's TCRbeta library carried unique molecular identifier barcodes. TCRdb itself ran the PCR reads through MiXCR, one entry per CDR3 protein. Of roughly 100,000 distinct CDR3 sequences in the sample, approximately 6% were seen once. Sample: PBMCs, mostly from graft donor cells, taken 60 days after TCRalphabeta/CD19-depleted stem cell transplant. These receptors all come from a female patient between 2 and 10 years old who had a stem cell transplant for Fanconi anemia, so the T cells may come from the graft donor.

This clonotype was picked up a small number of times. The rearrangement joins TRBV20-1 to TRBJ2-3, with 7 bases lining up with TRBD2. CDR1 and CDR2 (germline): DFQATT, SNEGSKA (reference sequence). The CDR3 is 15 amino acids. Trimming at V came to 4 bases and at J to 0 bases, leaving 7 bases not matched to a gene. In DNA, the CDR3 is TGCAGTGCTAACCACCTAGCGGCTAGCACAGATACGCAGTATTTT. Translated: CSANHLAASTDTQYF.

V is TRBV10-3 and J is TRBJ2-7; 15 bases map to TRBD2. There are 20 residues in the CDR3. The V gene end was trimmed by 7 bases and the J gene end by 6 bases; junction bases not matched to a gene: 22. The germline V gene encodes CDR1 ENHRY and CDR2 SYGVKD. CDR3 coding DNA: TGTGCCATCAAGAACGGGTTCGGACTAGCGGGGGGGTTCCCCACAACCGAGCAGTACTTC. It translates to CAIKNGFGLAGGFPTTEQYF.